This T cell receptor (beta chain) comes out of a study of blood T cell repertoires in COVID-19. Looking at the study overall: There were acute and convalescent COVID-19 samples, and they came from the United States, Italy and Spain.

V was cut by 1 base and J by 0 bases, with 9 bases left in between. This CDR3 is built from 16 residues. From germline, CDR1 is SGHNT and CDR2 YENEEA. Some clones are missing from TCRdb's copy, which holds only in-frame ones; the method was immunoSEQ multiplex PCR. The sample yields 90,000 to 120,000 clones, about four fifths seen once. This receptor was identified in a man in his sixties or seventies with acute or convalescent COVID-19. Material for sequencing was peripheral blood. This sequence joins TRBV11-3 and TRBJ2-2, with a weak D call TRBD2 (6 bases). CDR3 protein: CASSLVRETNTGELFF. As DNA, the CDR3 is TGTGCCAGCAGCTTAGTGCGGGAAACGAACACCGGGGAGCTGTTTTTT. Full variable domain (outside the CDR3, taken from reference TRBV11-3 and TRBJ2-2): EAGVVQSPRYKIIEKKQPVAFWCNPISGHNTLYWYLQNLGQGPELLIRYENEEAVDDSQLPKDRFSAERLKGVDSTLKIQPAELGDSAVYLCASSLVRETNTGELFFGEGSRLTVL.